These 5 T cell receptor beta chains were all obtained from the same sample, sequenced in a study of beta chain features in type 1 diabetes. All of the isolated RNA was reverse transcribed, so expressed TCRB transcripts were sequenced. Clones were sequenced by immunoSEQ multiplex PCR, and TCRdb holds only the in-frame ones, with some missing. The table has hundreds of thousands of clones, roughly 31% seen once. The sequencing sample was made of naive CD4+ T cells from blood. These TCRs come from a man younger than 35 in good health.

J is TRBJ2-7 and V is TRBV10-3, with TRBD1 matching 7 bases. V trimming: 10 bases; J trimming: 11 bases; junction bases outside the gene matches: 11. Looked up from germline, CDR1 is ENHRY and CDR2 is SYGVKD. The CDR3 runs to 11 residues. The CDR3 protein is CASRRTGPKYF. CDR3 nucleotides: TGTGCCAGCAGGCGGACAGGTCCTAAGTACTTC.

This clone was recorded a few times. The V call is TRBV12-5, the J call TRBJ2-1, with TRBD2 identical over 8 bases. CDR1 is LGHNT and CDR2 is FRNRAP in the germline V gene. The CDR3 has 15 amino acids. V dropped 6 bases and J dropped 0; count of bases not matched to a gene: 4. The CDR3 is CASGSGTSSYNEQFF. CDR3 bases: TGTGCTAGTGGCTCCGGGACTAGCTCCTACAATGAGCAGTTCTTC. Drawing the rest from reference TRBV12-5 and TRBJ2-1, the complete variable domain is DARVTQTPRHKVTEMGQEVTMRCQPILGHNTVFWYRQTMMQGLELLAYFRNRAPLDDSGMPKDRFSAEMPDATLATLKIQPSEPRDSAVYFCASGSGTSSYNEQFFGPGTRLTVL.

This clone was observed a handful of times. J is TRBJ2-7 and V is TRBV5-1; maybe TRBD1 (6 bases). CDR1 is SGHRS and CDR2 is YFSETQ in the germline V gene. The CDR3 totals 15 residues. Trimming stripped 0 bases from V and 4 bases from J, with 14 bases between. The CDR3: CASSLAGTSDYEQYF. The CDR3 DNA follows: TGCGCCAGCAGCTTGGCCGGGACAAGCGATTACGAGCAGTACTTC.

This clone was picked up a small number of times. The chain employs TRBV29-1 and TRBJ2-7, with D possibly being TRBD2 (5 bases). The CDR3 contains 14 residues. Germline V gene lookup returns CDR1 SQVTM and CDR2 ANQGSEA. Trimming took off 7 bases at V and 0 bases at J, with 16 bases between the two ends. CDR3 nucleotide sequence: TGCAGCGCGGCGGGCGGCCAGAGCTCCTACGAGCAGTACTTC. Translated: CSAAGGQSSYEQYF.

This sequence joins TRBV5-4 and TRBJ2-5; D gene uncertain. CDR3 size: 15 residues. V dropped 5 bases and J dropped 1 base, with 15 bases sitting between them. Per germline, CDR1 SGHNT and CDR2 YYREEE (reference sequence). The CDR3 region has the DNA TGTGCCAGCAGTTTCCCCGGGCGGTTCCAAGAGACCCAGTACTTC. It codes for CASSFPGRFQETQYF. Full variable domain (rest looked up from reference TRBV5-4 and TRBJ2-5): ETGVTQSPTHLIKTRGQQVTLRCSSQSGHNTVSWYQQALGQGPQFIFQYYREEENGRGNFPPRFSGLQFPNYSSELNVNALELDDSALYLCASSFPGRFQETQYFGPGTRLLVL.